This T cell receptor (beta chain) was recorded in a study of cytomegalovirus exposure and HLA in healthy donors. Study-wide findings and caveats: Cytomegalovirus-associated status was assigned to 164 TCR beta chains.

With respect to this clone: Its antigen is not identified.

The PCR used 60 Vbeta and 13 Jbeta primers. Assay used: immunoSEQ multiplex PCR; TCRdb lists only in-frame clones, some missing. The sample carries 120,000 or so clones, 80% to 90% recorded once. What was sequenced was PBMCs. This TCR was recovered from a middle-aged man in good health and CMV-seronegative.

The CDR3 sequence is CASRELAGGSGELFF. CDR3 sequence (DNA): TGTGCCAGTAGAGAACTAGCGGGAGGCTCCGGGGAGCTGTTTTTT. This chain connects TRBV19 to TRBJ2-2; TRBD2 aligns across 12 bases. Germline CDR1 is LNHDA and CDR2 is SQIVND (reference sequence). The trim removed 6 bases at V and 6 bases at J, leaving 5 bases unmatched. CDR3 length equals 15 residues.